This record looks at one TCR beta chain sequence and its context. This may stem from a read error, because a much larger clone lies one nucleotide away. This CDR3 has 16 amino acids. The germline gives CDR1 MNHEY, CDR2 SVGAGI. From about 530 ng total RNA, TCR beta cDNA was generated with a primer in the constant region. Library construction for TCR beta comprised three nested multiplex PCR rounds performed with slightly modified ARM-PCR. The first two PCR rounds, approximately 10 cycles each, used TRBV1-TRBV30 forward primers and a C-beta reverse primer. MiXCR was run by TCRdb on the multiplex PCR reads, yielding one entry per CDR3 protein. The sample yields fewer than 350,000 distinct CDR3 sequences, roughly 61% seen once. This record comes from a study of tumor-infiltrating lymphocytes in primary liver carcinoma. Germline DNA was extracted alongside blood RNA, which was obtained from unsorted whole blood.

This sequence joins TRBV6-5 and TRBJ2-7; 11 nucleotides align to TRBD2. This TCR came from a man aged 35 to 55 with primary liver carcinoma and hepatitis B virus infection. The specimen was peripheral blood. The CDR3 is CVSSYFLAGGPGEQYF. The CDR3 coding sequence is TGTGTCAGCAGTTACTTCCTAGCGGGAGGTCCGGGGGAGCAGTACTTC.